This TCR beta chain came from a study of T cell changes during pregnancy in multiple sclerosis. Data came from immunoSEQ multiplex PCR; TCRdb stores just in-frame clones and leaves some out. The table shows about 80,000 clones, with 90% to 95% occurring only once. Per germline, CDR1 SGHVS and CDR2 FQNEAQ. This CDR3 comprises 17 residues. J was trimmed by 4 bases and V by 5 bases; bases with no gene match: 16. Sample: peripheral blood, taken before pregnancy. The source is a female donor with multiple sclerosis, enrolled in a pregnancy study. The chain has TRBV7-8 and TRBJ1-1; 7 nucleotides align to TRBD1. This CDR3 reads CASSAALSQGIRTEAFF. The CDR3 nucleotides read TGTGCCAGCAGCGCGGCCCTTTCACAGGGGATCCGCACTGAAGCTTTCTTT.